A single T cell receptor (beta chain) is shown here with its context. This sample stems from a study of blood T cell repertoires in COVID-19. Across the study: Both acute and convalescent COVID-19 samples were obtained from the United States, Italy and Spain. T cells, B-cell-depleted T cells, or PBMCs provided the cDNA or gDNA that served as material.

Only in-frame clones appear in the TCRdb table, and some are missing; sequencing was by immunoSEQ multiplex PCR. The sample has tens of thousands of clones; 80% to 90% are singletons. The CDR3 has 14 residues. CDR1 and CDR2 from the germline V gene are MNHEY and SVGAGI. J was trimmed by 3 bases and V by 7 bases; bases with no gene match: 8. This sequence originates from a man aged 60-69 years with acute or convalescent COVID-19. The sample comprised peripheral blood. The V call is TRBV6-5, the J call TRBJ2-7; 8 bases map to TRBD1. This CDR3 reads CASMRTGSLYEQYF. The DNA of the CDR3 is TGTGCCAGCATGCGGACAGGGTCACTCTACGAGCAGTACTTC.